The present T cell receptor (beta chain) was sequenced within a study of PD-1 blockade in classical Hodgkin lymphoma. TCRdb keeps only in-frame clones here, not all; method: immunoSEQ multiplex PCR. This sample carries tens of thousands of clones, approximately 90% of them seen once, and the ten largest clones take about 2.9%. After removal of 3 bases from V and 6 bases from J, the junction contained 9 bases not matched to a gene. CDR1 and CDR2 (germline): LGHNA, YSLEER. The CDR3 has 16 amino acids. Time point reported: cycle 4 day 1 (C4D1), after five to seven weeks of nivolumab. Every patient was affected by relapse after autologous stem cell transplantation, while exposure to brentuximab vedotin was not uniform. The study recorded best responses of complete response, partial response or progressive disease.

The specimen comprised peripheral blood mononuclear cells (PBMCs), sampled before the fourth cycle of nivolumab. The rearrangement uses TRBV4-3 and TRBJ2-1; 9 nucleotides align to TRBD1. The source of this sequence is a human donor with classical Hodgkin lymphoma. CDR3 coding DNA: TGCGCCAGCAGCCAGACGGACAGGGGAGGGGGCAATGAGCAGTTCTTC. Translating it yields CASSQTDRGGGNEQFF.